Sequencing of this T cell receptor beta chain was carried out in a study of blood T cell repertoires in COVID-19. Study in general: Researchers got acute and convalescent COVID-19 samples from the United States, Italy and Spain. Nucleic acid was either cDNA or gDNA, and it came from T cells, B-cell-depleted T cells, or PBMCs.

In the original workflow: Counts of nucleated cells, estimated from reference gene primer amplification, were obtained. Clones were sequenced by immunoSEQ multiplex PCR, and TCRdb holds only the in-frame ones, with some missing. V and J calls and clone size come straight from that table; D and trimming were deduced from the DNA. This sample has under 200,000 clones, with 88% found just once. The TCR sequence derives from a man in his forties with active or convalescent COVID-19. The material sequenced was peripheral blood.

The CDR3 spells CASSLAGGATQYF. The CDR3 DNA reads as TGTGCCAGCAGCTTAGCTGGGGGCGCGACCCAGTACTTC. This chain uses TRBV11-2 with TRBJ2-5; the D gene is possibly TRBD1 (6 bases). The V end was cut by 1 base, the J end by 7 bases, with 10 bases between. Per the germline V gene, CDR1 is SGHAT and CDR2 is FQNNGV. The CDR3 runs to 13 residues.